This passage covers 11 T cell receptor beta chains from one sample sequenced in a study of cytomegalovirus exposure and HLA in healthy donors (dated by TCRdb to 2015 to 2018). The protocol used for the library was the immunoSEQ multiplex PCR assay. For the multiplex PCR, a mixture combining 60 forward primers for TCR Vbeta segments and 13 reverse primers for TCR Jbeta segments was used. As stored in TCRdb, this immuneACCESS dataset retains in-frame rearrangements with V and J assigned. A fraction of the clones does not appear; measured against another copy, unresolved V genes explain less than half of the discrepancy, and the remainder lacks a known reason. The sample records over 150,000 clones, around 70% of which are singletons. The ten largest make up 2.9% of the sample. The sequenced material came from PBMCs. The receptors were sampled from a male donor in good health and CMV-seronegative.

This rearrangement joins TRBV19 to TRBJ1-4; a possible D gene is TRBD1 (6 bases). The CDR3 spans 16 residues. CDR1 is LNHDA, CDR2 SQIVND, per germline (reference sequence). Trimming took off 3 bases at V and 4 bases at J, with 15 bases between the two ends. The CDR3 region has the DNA TGTGCCAGTAGTATGCTTCAGACAGGCCTTAATGAAAAACTGTTTTTT. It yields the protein CASSMLQTGLNEKLFF.

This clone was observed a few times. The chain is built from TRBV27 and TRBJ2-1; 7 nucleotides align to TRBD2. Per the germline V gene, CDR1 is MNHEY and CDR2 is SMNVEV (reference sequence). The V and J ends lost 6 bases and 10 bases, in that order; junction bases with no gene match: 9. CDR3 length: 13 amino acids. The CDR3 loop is CASRGRGDYEQFF. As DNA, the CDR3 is TGTGCCAGCAGGGGGAGGGGAGATTACGAGCAGTTCTTC.

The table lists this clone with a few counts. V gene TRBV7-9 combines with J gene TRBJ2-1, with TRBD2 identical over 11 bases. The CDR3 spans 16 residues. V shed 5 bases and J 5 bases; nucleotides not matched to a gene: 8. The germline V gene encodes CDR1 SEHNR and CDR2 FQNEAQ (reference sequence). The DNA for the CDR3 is TGTGCCAGCAGCGGCCTACTAGCGGGAGCGAACAATGAGCAGTTCTTC. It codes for CASSGLLAGANNEQFF.

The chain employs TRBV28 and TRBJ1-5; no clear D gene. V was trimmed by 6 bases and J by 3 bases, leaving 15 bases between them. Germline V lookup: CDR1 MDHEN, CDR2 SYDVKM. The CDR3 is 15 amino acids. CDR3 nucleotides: TGTGCCAGCAGAGTATCGACCGGAGACAATCAGCCCCAGCATTTT. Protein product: CASRVSTGDNQPQHF.

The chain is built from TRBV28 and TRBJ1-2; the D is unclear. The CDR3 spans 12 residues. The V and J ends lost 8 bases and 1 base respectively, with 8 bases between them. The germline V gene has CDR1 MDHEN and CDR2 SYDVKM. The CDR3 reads CASLGGNYGYTF. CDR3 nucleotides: TGTGCCAGCCTAGGTGGTAACTATGGCTACACCTTC.

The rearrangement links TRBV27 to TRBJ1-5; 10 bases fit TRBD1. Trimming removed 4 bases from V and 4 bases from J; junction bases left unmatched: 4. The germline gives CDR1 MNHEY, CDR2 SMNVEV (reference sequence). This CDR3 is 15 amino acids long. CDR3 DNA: TGTGCCAGCAGTTCTACGGGACAGGGGAATCAGCCCCAGCATTTT. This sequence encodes CASSSTGQGNQPQHF.

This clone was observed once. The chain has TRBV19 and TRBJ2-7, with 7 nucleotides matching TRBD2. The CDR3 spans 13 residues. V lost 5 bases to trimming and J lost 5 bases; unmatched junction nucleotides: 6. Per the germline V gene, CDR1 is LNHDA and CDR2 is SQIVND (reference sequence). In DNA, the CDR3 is TGTGCCAGTAGTTGGGTGGGAGGGAACGAGCAGTACTTC. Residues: CASSWVGGNEQYF.

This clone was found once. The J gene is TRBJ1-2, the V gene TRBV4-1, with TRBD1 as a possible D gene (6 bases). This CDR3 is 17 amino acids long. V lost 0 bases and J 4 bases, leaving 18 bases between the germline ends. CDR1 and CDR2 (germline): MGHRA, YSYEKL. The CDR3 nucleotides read TGCGCCAGCAGCCAAGATTGGGCAACAGGGTCAACCTATGGCTACACCTTC. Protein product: CASSQDWATGSTYGYTF.

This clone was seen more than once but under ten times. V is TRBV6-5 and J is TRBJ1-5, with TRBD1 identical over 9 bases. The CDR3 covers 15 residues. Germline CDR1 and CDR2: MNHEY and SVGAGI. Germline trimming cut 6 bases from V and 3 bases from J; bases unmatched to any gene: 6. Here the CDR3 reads CASRRTGASNQPQHF. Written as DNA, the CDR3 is TGTGCCAGCAGACGGACAGGGGCCTCCAATCAGCCCCAGCATTTT.

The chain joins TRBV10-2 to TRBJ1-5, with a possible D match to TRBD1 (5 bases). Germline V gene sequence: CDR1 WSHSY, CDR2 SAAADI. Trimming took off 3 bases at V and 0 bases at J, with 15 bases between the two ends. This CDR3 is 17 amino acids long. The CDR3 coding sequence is TGCGCCAGCAGTGAAGGGAGGGGCCGCTATAGCAATCAGCCCCAGCATTTT. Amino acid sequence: CASSEGRGRYSNQPQHF.

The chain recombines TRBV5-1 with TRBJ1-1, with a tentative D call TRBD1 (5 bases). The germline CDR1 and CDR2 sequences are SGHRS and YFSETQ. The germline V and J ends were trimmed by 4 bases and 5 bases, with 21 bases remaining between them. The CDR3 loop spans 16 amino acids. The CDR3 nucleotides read TGCGCCAGCAGCCCCTCCGTACAGTCACGGGGGACTGAAGCTTTCTTT. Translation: CASSPSVQSRGTEAFF. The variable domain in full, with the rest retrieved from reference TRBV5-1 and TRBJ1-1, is KAGVTQTPRYLIKTRGQQVTLSCSPISGHRSVSWYQQTPGQGLQFLFEYFSETQRNKGNFPGRFSGRQFSNSRSEMNVSTLELGDSALYLCASSPSVQSRGTEAFFGQGTRLTVV.